This is a list of T cell receptor beta chains from one sample in a study of CD8 T cells in ankylosing spondylitis. A single record per CDR3 protein comes from TCRdb applying MiXCR to the 5' RACE reads. The table lists 380,000 or so distinct CDR3 sequences, roughly 20% of them singletons. Sample: blood, either unsorted or a sorted T cell fraction (not recorded which). The receptors were gathered from a male donor with ankylosing spondylitis or in good health (not recorded which). Each CDR3 is given without its conserved first and last residue. The order of the fields is J gene, V gene, clone size, CDR3 length, CDR3 protein. The size entry is marked missing in some rows and otherwise reads once, few, many or a size class.

J gene: TRBJ2-7; V gene: TRBV30; clone size: few; CDR3 length: 10; CDR3 protein: AWSAGTVEQY
J gene: TRBJ1-4; V gene: TRBV7-9; clone size: few; CDR3 length: 14; CDR3 protein: ASSLDDGTGNEKLF
J gene: TRBJ2-2; V gene: TRBV4-2; clone size: .; CDR3 length: 12; CDR3 protein: ASSHRLNTGELF
J gene: TRBJ2-7; V gene: TRBV3-1; clone size: few; CDR3 length: 14; CDR3 protein: ASSQELGTGPYEQY
J gene: TRBJ2-3; V gene: TRBV12-3/TRBV12-4; clone size: few; CDR3 length: 12; CDR3 protein: ASSWVSSTDTQY
J gene: TRBJ2-5; V gene: TRBV12-3/TRBV12-4; clone size: few; CDR3 length: 12; CDR3 protein: ASSPAPEGETQY
J gene: TRBJ2-1; V gene: TRBV12-3/TRBV12-4; clone size: few; CDR3 length: 9; CDR3 protein: ASSMGDEQF
J gene: TRBJ2-1; V gene: TRBV6-1; clone size: .; CDR3 length: 11; CDR3 protein: ASRRTGYNEQF
J gene: TRBJ2-5; V gene: TRBV11-2; clone size: few; CDR3 length: 13; CDR3 protein: ASSDREGPGETQY
J gene: TRBJ2-1; V gene: TRBV29-1; clone size: many; CDR3 length: 10; CDR3 protein: SVDSSTNEQF
J gene: TRBJ2-1; V gene: TRBV7-9; clone size: many; CDR3 length: 12; CDR3 protein: ASSYGSSYNEQF